These T cell receptor beta chains were read from a single sample in a study of regulatory T cells in long-lasting Graves disease. TCRdb fed the multiplex PCR reads into MiXCR, producing one record per CDR3 protein. The sample holds 450,000 to 500,000 distinct CDR3 sequences, roughly 15% seen once. The same data also contributed to another study, on T cells in Graves' hyperthyroidism and ophthalmopathy.

The sequencing here drew on peripheral blood mononuclear cells (PBMCs), taken at new diagnosis, from a patient treated with antithyroid drugs. These receptors all come from a man aged 40-50 years with Graves disease. Each CDR3 is given with its conserved first and last residue. A D gene is named only where the DNA matches it firmly. Size is stated for part of the rows, as once, few or many counts, or as a class when the clone is expanded.

v_gene	d_gene	j_gene	abundance	CDR3nt	CDR3aa
TRBV10-3	NA	TRBJ1-6	NA	TGTGCCATCAGTGAGTCGGGAGATTCACCCCTCCACTTT	CAISESGDSPLHF
TRBV28	NA	TRBJ2-4	many	TGTGCCAGCAGCATCACTAGCCCTTTAGCCAAAAACATTCAGTACTTC	CASSITSPLAKNIQYF
TRBV12-3/TRBV12-4	NA	TRBJ2-2	few	TGTGCCAGCAGTCCTCTTAGGAACACCGGGGGGCTGTTTTTT	CASSPLRNTGGLFF
TRBV20-1	NA	TRBJ1-5	NA	TGCAGTGCCCCGGGACGGCTTAGCAATCAGCCCCAGCATTTT	CSAPGRLSNQPQHF
TRBV7-9	NA	TRBJ2-3	many	TGTGCCAGCAGCCAGGGGGGGACGTTGCGTGCGGCAGATACGCAGTATTTT	CASSQGGTLRAADTQYF
TRBV19	TRBD2	TRBJ2-7	few	TGTGCCAGTAGTATCTTTTTAACGGGAGGGCCGCACGAGCAGTACTTC	CASSIFLTGGPHEQYF
TRBV10-1	NA	TRBJ2-3	many	TGCGCCAGGTCACAGGGCGCCCAAGATACGCAGTATTTT	CARSQGAQDTQYF
TRBV3-1	NA	TRBJ2-1	many	TGTGCCAGCAGCCAGCAGGGACCTAGGAGCTCCTACAATGAGCAGTTCTTC	CASSQQGPRSSYNEQFF
TRBV30	NA	TRBJ2-1	few	TGTGCCTGGAGTGTACCTGAGCGAAGTAGGAATGAGCAGTTCTTC	CAWSVPERSRNEQFF
TRBV7-9	NA	TRBJ2-2	many	TGTGCCAGCAGCTTTGCGTCGTCCGGACACGGGGAGCTGTTTTTT	CASSFASSGHGELFF
TRBV12-3/TRBV12-4	NA	TRBJ1-1	few	TGTGCCAGCAGGGGGACACCCAGCACTGAAGCTTTCTTT	CASRGTPSTEAFF
TRBV5-1	TRBD2	TRBJ2-3	many	TGCGCCAGCAGCTTGGAGGGGACTAGCTTTGCAGATACGCAGTATTTT	CASSLEGTSFADTQYF
TRBV3-1	NA	TRBJ2-1	many	TGTGCCAGCAGCCAGGTGGGGGCGGACAATGAGCAGTTCTTC	CASSQVGADNEQFF
TRBV6-9	TRBD1	TRBJ1-2	many	TGTGCCAGCAGTTACGCCACCCCGGGACAGGGGGTTTATGGCTACACCTTC	CASSYATPGQGVYGYTF
TRBV20-1	NA	TRBJ2-5	NA	TGCAGTGCGACGCCCTGGTTATTCCAAGAGACCCAGTACTTC	CSATPWLFQETQYF
TRBV11-2	TRBD2	TRBJ2-7	many	TGTGCCAGCAGCTTCGGGACTAGCGAGCAGTACTTC	CASSFGTSEQYF
TRBV5-4	NA	TRBJ2-1	few	TGTGCCAGCAGCTTTTCCGGTTTCAATGAGCAGTTCTTC	CASSFSGFNEQFF
TRBV11-2	NA	TRBJ1-2	few	TGTGCCAGCAGCTTAGATCCGGACGGAGGCTATGGCTACACCTTC	CASSLDPDGGYGYTF
TRBV7-2	TRBD2	TRBJ2-2	few	TGTGCCAGCAGGCCTCTTAGCGGGAGCACCGGGGAGCTGTTTTTT	CASRPLSGSTGELFF
TRBV7-8	NA	TRBJ2-1	many	TGTGCCAGCAGCTCCGGGTCGAGAGATGAGCAGTTCTTC	CASSSGSRDEQFF
TRBV20-1	TRBD1	TRBJ1-5	few	TGCAGTGCTGGAAAACCGGGACAGGGGGCCTACTATAGCAATCAGCCCCAGCATTTT	CSAGKPGQGAYYSNQPQHF
TRBV19	TRBD2	TRBJ2-7	NA	TGTGCCAGTACCAGGACTAGCGGCGCCTACGAGCAGTACTTC	CASTRTSGAYEQYF
TRBV28	NA	TRBJ2-7	few	TGTGCCAGCAGTTTATCTGGGTACGAGCAGCACTTC	CASSLSGYEQHF
TRBV28	NA	TRBJ2-7	many	TGTGCCAGCAGTCGCGTCTACGAGCAGTACTTC	CASSRVYEQYF
TRBV7-8	NA	TRBJ2-7	many	TGTGCCAGCAGCTTAGCTACACAGGGCGATCCCCCCTCCGAGCAGTACTTC	CASSLATQGDPPSEQYF
TRBV3-1	NA	TRBJ2-5	many	TGTGCCAGCAGCCAAGATCCCATCGCGCGGGAGACCCAGTACTTC	CASSQDPIARETQYF
TRBV2	NA	TRBJ2-7	many	TGTGTGAGCAGGGGGACTCCCTACGAGCAGTACTTC	CVSRGTPYEQYF
TRBV29-1	NA	TRBJ2-3	few	TGCAGCGTTGAAGGCATCGTGACAGAAAAAACTAGCACAGATACGCAGTATTTT	CSVEGIVTEKTSTDTQYF
TRBV7-9	NA	TRBJ1-1	many	TGTGCCAGCAGCTCCAGACGGGAGGAATACATGAACACTGAAGCTTTCTTT	CASSSRREEYMNTEAFF
TRBV19	NA	TRBJ2-2	few	TGTGCCAGTAGTATACAGGGTATTGTAAACACCGGGGAGCTGTTTTTT	CASSIQGIVNTGELFF
TRBV29-1	TRBD1	TRBJ1-3	NA	TGCAGCGTGAACCAGGGGGCATCTGGAAACACCATATATTTT	CSVNQGASGNTIYF
TRBV7-9	NA	TRBJ2-1	few	TGTGCCAGCAGCCTAGGGACAACCTCCTACAATGAGCAGTTCTTC	CASSLGTTSYNEQFF
TRBV5-6	NA	TRBJ1-5	many	TGTGCCAGCAGCAGGGACGGGACGAGCAATCAGCCCCAGCATTTT	CASSRDGTSNQPQHF
TRBV7-3	TRBD1	TRBJ1-5	NA	TGTGCCAGCAGCTTATGGGGGGGACAGGGCCATCAGCCCCAGCATTTT	CASSLWGGQGHQPQHF
TRBV9	NA	TRBJ2-2	NA	TGTGCCAGCAGCGCGCCACAAGGAGTCACCGGGGAGCTGTTTTTT	CASSAPQGVTGELFF
TRBV7-9	TRBD2	TRBJ2-7	few	TGTGCCAGCAGAGCTAGCGGGGAACCCCTCGAGCAGTACTTC	CASRASGEPLEQYF
TRBV5-1	NA	TRBJ2-7	NA	TGCGCCAGCAGGCAAGATCCGGGACGACGGCCCTACGAGCAGTACTTC	CASRQDPGRRPYEQYF
TRBV28	TRBD1	TRBJ2-1	many	TGTGCCAGCAGTCCAATCATAGGGACAGGGGTTAATGAGCAGTTCTTC	CASSPIIGTGVNEQFF
TRBV20-1	NA	TRBJ2-7	few	TGCAGTGCTAGAATCCCTGCAGGGACCTACGAGCAGTACTTC	CSARIPAGTYEQYF
TRBV6-1	NA	TRBJ2-7	many	TGTGCCAGCAGCCGGGACACCTACGAGCAGTACTTC	CASSRDTYEQYF
TRBV5-6	NA	TRBJ1-5	many	TGTGCCAGCAGTCCGGGACGCCGCAATCAGCCCCAGCATTTT	CASSPGRRNQPQHF
TRBV9	TRBD2	TRBJ2-3	few	TGTGCCAGCAGCGTAGCTAGCGGGAGTGGTCCAGATACGCAGTATTTT	CASSVASGSGPDTQYF
TRBV24-1	TRBD1	TRBJ1-1	many	TGTGCCACCAGGGACAGGGGGCCGAACACTGAAGCTTTCTTT	CATRDRGPNTEAFF
TRBV24-1	NA	TRBJ2-7	few	TGTGCCACCAGTGATTACAGCGAGCAGTACTTC	CATSDYSEQYF